This is a list of T cell receptor beta chains from one sample in a study of post-analysis software for immune sequencing data. TCRdb re-analysed the PCR reads in MiXCR, keeping a single row per CDR3 protein. The sample has approximately 690,000 distinct CDR3 sequences, approximately 60% seen once. The material sequenced was blood. These receptors originate from a girl aged 2-10 years with multiple sclerosis. Both conserved end residues are part of each CDR3. The D gene is left open where the match is weak. Clone sizes are given selectively: once, few, many, or a class where the clone is expanded.

J gene: TRBJ2-1; clone size: -; D gene: TRBD1; V gene: TRBV3-1; CDR3 DNA: TGTGCCAGCACCCACAGGGGAAGGCAGTTCTTC; CDR3 protein: CASTHRGRQFF
J gene: TRBJ2-5; clone size: -; D gene: -; V gene: TRBV5-1; CDR3 DNA: TGCGCCAGCAGCTGGTCAGTCCAAGAGACCCAGTACTTC; CDR3 protein: CASSWSVQETQYF
J gene: TRBJ2-6; clone size: few; D gene: -; V gene: TRBV7-2; CDR3 DNA: TGTGCCAGCAGCTTAGGATTGCCCTCGGGGTTTACTGGGGCCAACGTCCTGACTTTC; CDR3 protein: CASSLGLPSGFTGANVLTF
J gene: TRBJ1-2; clone size: -; D gene: -; V gene: TRBV29-1; CDR3 DNA: TGCAGCGTTGCACCGAGGCAGGGTAATGGCTACACCTTC; CDR3 protein: CSVAPRQGNGYTF
J gene: TRBJ1-1; clone size: few; D gene: TRBD1; V gene: TRBV7-9; CDR3 DNA: TGTGCCAGCACCCGGACAGGGGCCACTGAAGCTTTCTTT; CDR3 protein: CASTRTGATEAFF
J gene: TRBJ1-6; clone size: -; D gene: -; V gene: TRBV7-9; CDR3 DNA: TGTGCCAGCACCACGGGGAGATACAATTCACCCCTCCACTTT; CDR3 protein: CASTTGRYNSPLHF
J gene: TRBJ2-6; clone size: -; D gene: -; V gene: TRBV13; CDR3 DNA: TGTGCCAGCAGCTTAGGGTCAAAGGGCAACGTCCTGACTTTC; CDR3 protein: CASSLGSKGNVLTF
J gene: TRBJ1-1; clone size: -; D gene: TRBD1; V gene: TRBV5-1; CDR3 DNA: TGCGCCAGCAGCTCCTTACCCCAGGGGGACGGCACTGAAGCTTTCTTT; CDR3 protein: CASSSLPQGDGTEAFF
J gene: TRBJ2-7; clone size: -; D gene: TRBD2; V gene: TRBV4-1; CDR3 DNA: TGCGCCAGCAGCCAAGTCCGGTTAGCGGGATCCTACGAGCAGTACTTC; CDR3 protein: CASSQVRLAGSYEQYF
J gene: TRBJ2-5; clone size: -; D gene: -; V gene: TRBV10-1; CDR3 DNA: TGCGCCAGCAGTGAGTCGAAACAGGGTCGAGAGACCCAGTACTTC; CDR3 protein: CASSESKQGRETQYF
J gene: TRBJ2-2; clone size: -; D gene: TRBD1; V gene: TRBV6-2/TRBV6-3; CDR3 DNA: TGTGCCAGCAGTTACTCTAGGACAGGGAACACCGGGGAGCTGTTTTTT; CDR3 protein: CASSYSRTGNTGELFF
J gene: TRBJ1-1; clone size: many; D gene: TRBD1; V gene: TRBV5-1; CDR3 DNA: TGCGCCAGCAGCTCCGGGACAGGGAACACTGAAGCTTTCTTT; CDR3 protein: CASSSGTGNTEAFF
J gene: TRBJ2-7; clone size: -; D gene: -; V gene: TRBV7-6; CDR3 DNA: TGTGCCAGCAGCTTAGCCCCGGGACTCCCGACGATAGTCTACGAGCAGTACTTC; CDR3 protein: CASSLAPGLPTIVYEQYF
J gene: TRBJ2-5; clone size: -; D gene: -; V gene: TRBV29-1; CDR3 DNA: TGCAGCGTTGCTAACCGGGACACCGAACGAGAGCAGTACTTC; CDR3 protein: CSVANRDTEREQYF
J gene: TRBJ2-5; clone size: -; D gene: -; V gene: TRBV7-9; CDR3 DNA: TGTGCCAGCAGCCCGGGACCGATTGAGACCCAGTACTTC; CDR3 protein: CASSPGPIETQYF
J gene: TRBJ2-3; clone size: -; D gene: -; V gene: TRBV28; CDR3 DNA: TGTGCCAGCAGTTTGCCTCCCACAGATACGCAGTATTTT; CDR3 protein: CASSLPPTDTQYF
J gene: TRBJ2-3; clone size: -; D gene: -; V gene: TRBV6-5; CDR3 DNA: TGTGCCAGCAGGGCCGAGGGGGTCATGAGCACAGATACGCAGTATTTT; CDR3 protein: CASRAEGVMSTDTQYF
J gene: TRBJ2-5; clone size: -; D gene: -; V gene: TRBV7-2; CDR3 DNA: TGCGCCAGCAGCCAAGGGGGGCGCGGGTGGGAGACCCAGTACTTC; CDR3 protein: CASSQGGRGWETQYF
J gene: TRBJ2-1; clone size: -; D gene: -; V gene: TRBV10-3; CDR3 DNA: TGTGCCATCAGTGCGATCGGCAATGAGCAGTTCTTC; CDR3 protein: CAISAIGNEQFF
J gene: TRBJ1-1; clone size: -; D gene: TRBD1; V gene: TRBV25-1; CDR3 DNA: TGTGCCAGCAGTGAAACAGGGGTGAACACTGAAGCTTTCTTT; CDR3 protein: CASSETGVNTEAFF
J gene: TRBJ2-3; clone size: -; D gene: TRBD2; V gene: TRBV7-2; CDR3 DNA: TGTGCCAGCAGAGCGGGGGAACTCCGCACAGATACGCAGTATTTT; CDR3 protein: CASRAGELRTDTQYF
J gene: TRBJ1-1; clone size: -; D gene: -; V gene: TRBV29-1; CDR3 DNA: TGCAGCGTTACAGGGCCTGGTAGGTTTATCGCTGAAGCTTTCTTT; CDR3 protein: CSVTGPGRFIAEAFF
J gene: TRBJ1-2; clone size: few; D gene: -; V gene: TRBV29-1; CDR3 DNA: TGCAGCGTGCAACAGACAGGTGGTGGAGATGGCTACACCTTC; CDR3 protein: CSVQQTGGGDGYTF
J gene: TRBJ1-2; clone size: -; D gene: -; V gene: TRBV4-1; CDR3 DNA: TGCGCCTCCAAGGGGACCACCAGAGGCTATGGCTACACCTTC; CDR3 protein: CASKGTTRGYGYTF
J gene: TRBJ2-1; clone size: -; D gene: TRBD2; V gene: TRBV3-1; CDR3 DNA: TGTGCCAGCAGCTCAAGCGGGAGGCTGTTCTACAATGAGCAGTTCTTC; CDR3 protein: CASSSSGRLFYNEQFF
J gene: TRBJ2-7; clone size: -; D gene: TRBD2; V gene: TRBV27; CDR3 DNA: TGTGCCAGCAAAGAAAGGGCTCGGCGGGGGGACGAGCAGTACTTC; CDR3 protein: CASKERARRGDEQYF
J gene: TRBJ2-1; clone size: -; D gene: TRBD2; V gene: TRBV6-2/TRBV6-3; CDR3 DNA: TGTGCCAGCAGTTATATGGCGGGGGTCTACAATGAGCAGTTCTTC; CDR3 protein: CASSYMAGVYNEQFF